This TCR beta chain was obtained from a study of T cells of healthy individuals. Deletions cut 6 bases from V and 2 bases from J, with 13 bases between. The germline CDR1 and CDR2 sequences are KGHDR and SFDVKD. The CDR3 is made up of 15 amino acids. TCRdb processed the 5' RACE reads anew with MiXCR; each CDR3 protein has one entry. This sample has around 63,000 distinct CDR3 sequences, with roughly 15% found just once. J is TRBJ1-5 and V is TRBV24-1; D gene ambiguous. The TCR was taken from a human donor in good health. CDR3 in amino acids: CATSPGGEGNQPQHF. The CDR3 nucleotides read TGTGCCACCAGTCCCGGCGGGGAAGGCAATCAGCCCCAGCATTTT.